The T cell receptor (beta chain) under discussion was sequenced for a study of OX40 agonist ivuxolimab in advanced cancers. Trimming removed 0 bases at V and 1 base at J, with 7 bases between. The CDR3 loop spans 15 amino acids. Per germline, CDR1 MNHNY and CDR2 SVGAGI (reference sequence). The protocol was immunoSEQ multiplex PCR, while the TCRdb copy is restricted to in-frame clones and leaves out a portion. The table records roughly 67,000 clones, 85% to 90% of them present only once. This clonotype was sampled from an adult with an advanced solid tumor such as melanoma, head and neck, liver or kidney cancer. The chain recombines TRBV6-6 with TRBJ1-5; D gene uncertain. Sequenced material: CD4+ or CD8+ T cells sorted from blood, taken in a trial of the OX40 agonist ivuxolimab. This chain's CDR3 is CASSYSPKSNQPQHF. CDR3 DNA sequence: TGTGCCAGCAGTTACTCGCCTAAGAGCAATCAGCCCCAGCATTTT.